The 23 T cell receptor beta chains reported below all come from one sample, sequenced in a study of cytotoxic CD8 clonotypes in ibrutinib-treated CLL (dated by TCRdb to the early 2020s). In light of the paper, this sample's time point label describes: approximately 25 months on ibrutinib. To prepare the library, the immunoSEQ multiplex PCR assay was applied. This is the immuneACCESS table as TCRdb keeps it, with only in-frame sequences that have V and J called. A part of the clones is gone; compared with another copy, unresolved V genes explain less than half, and the rest is unexplained. The sample records some 47,000 clones, 45% to 60% of which are singletons. The top ten constitute around 30% of the sample. This specimen consisted of PBMCs, obtained after 24 months of ibrutinib treatment. The source of these receptors is a human donor with chronic lymphocytic leukemia.

This clone was picked up one time. The V gene is TRBV7-8, the J gene TRBJ1-6; weak D call: TRBD1 (5 bases). Trimming removed 5 bases from V and 10 bases from J, with 18 bases in between. The germline gives CDR1 SGHVS, CDR2 FQNEAQ. The CDR3 totals 15 residues. In DNA form, the CDR3 reads TGTGCCAGCAGCCTTATGAGGGGCCTAGTCTCACCCCTCCACTTT. Its protein product is CASSLMRGLVSPLHF.

The chain combines TRBV6-1 with TRBJ1-2; 7 nucleotides align to TRBD1. Germline V lookup: CDR1 MNHNS, CDR2 SASEGT. The J segment lost 8 bases and the V segment lost 2 bases, leaving 5 bases of the junction unmatched. CDR3 size: 13 residues. CDR3: CASSEWAGGGYTF. The CDR3 DNA is TGTGCCAGCAGTGAATGGGCAGGGGGAGGCTACACCTTC.

This sequence joins TRBV6-6 and TRBJ2-3, with D perhaps given as TRBD1 or TRBD2 (5 bases each). The ends were cut back, 10 bases at V and 4 bases at J, with 12 bases in the middle. CDR3 size: 12 residues. The germline gives CDR1 MNHNY, CDR2 SVGAGI (reference sequence). The CDR3 region has the DNA TGTGCCACCAACCGGGGCCCAGATACGCAGTATTTT. Translated: CATNRGPDTQYF.

This clone was detected ten times or more. This sequence joins TRBV2 and TRBJ1-5; D gene ambiguous. CDR3 length: 13 residues. V lost 4 bases and J 5 bases, leaving 9 bases between the germline ends. The germline gives CDR1 SNHLY, CDR2 FYNNEI. The CDR3 is CASSGGHDQPQHF. The CDR3 bases are TGTGCCAGCAGTGGTGGGCACGATCAGCCCCAGCATTTT.

This clone appeared once. This chain uses TRBV6-5 with TRBJ1-4; 7 bases are a match to TRBD1. Trimming cost V 6 bases and J 5 bases; bases outside gene matches: 9. The CDR3 runs 15 residues. Germline CDR1 and CDR2: MNHEY and SVGAGI. The CDR3 loop reads CASSLAGTVNEKLFF. CDR3 nucleotides: TGTGCCAGCAGCCTGGCCGGGACAGTCAATGAAAAACTGTTTTTT.

The chain links TRBV7-7 to TRBJ2-5, with D tentatively TRBD1 or TRBD2 (5 bases each). The germline V and J ends were trimmed by 5 bases and 0 bases, with 19 bases remaining between them. Germline V lookup: CDR1 SSHAT, CDR2 FNYEAQ (reference sequence). The CDR3 is 17 residues long. The DNA of the CDR3 is TGTGCCAGCAGCCAGTCCCCTGGGGGATTATACCAAGAGACCCAGTACTTC. This codes for CASSQSPGGLYQETQYF.

The chain uses TRBV19 and TRBJ1-5, with unresolved D. Trimming took 6 bases from V and 0 from J, leaving 12 bases between them. Germline CDR1 is LNHDA and CDR2 is SQIVND (reference sequence). The CDR3 has 15 residues. The CDR3 sequence is CASRRGSYSNQPQHF. Here the CDR3 DNA reads TGTGCCAGTAGAAGAGGCTCCTATAGCAATCAGCCCCAGCATTTT.

There are a few counts of this clone. The V gene is TRBV12-2, the J gene TRBJ2-7. TRBV12-2 is annotated as a pseudogene. The CDR3 extends over 16 amino acids. The CDR3 sequence is CASRLSGSKSSYEQYF. In DNA, the CDR3 is TGTGCAAGTCGCTTATCTGGCAGCAAGAGCTCCTACGAGCAGTACTTC.

The chain couples TRBV4-1 to TRBJ1-1; maybe TRBD1 (5 bases). V gave up 4 bases and J gave up 5 bases, with 14 bases separating them. The CDR3 loop spans 14 amino acids. From germline, CDR1 is MGHRA and CDR2 YSYEKL. CDR3: CASSPTKGNTEAFF. The CDR3 DNA sequence: TGCGCCAGCAGCCCTACCAAGGGGAATACTGAAGCTTTCTTT.

The chain is built from TRBV4-2 and TRBJ1-2; 7 bases are a match to TRBD1. Unmatched junction bases numbered 6, after V lost 1 base and J lost 7 bases. The CDR3 runs to 14 residues. Germline V gives CDR1 LGHNA, CDR2 YNFKEQ. The CDR3 DNA sequence: TGTGCCAGCAGCCAAGTTACAGGGGAGGGTGGCTACACCTTC. The encoded protein is CASSQVTGEGGYTF.

The V gene is TRBV6-1, the J gene TRBJ1-5; the D gene is possibly TRBD1 (6 bases). The CDR3 loop spans 14 amino acids. Germline V gene data show CDR1 as MNHNS and CDR2 as SASEGT. The V and J ends lost 4 bases and 4 bases respectively, with 11 bases between them. The CDR3 loop is CASSGNTGNQPQHF. CDR3 sequence (DNA): TGTGCCAGCAGTGGGAACACAGGGAATCAGCCCCAGCATTTT.

This clone was seen a handful of times. The rearrangement joins TRBV7-6 to TRBJ2-7, with TRBD1 matching 9 bases. CDR1 and CDR2 from the germline V gene are SGHVS and FNYEAQ. This CDR3 comprises 14 residues. J gave up 6 bases and V 4 bases, and 7 bases lay outside the gene matches. The CDR3: CASSYRDRDPEQYF. The CDR3, as DNA: TGTGCCAGCAGCTACCGGGACAGGGATCCCGAGCAGTACTTC. Full variable domain (remainder filled in from reference TRBV7-6 and TRBJ2-7): GAGVSQSPRYKVTKRGQDVALRCDPISGHVSLYWYRQALGQGPEFLTYFNYEAQQDKSGLPNDRFSAERPEGSISTLTIQRTEQRDSAMYRCASSYRDRDPEQYFGPGTRLTVT.

This clone was seen ten or more times. The CDR3 loop reads CASSDTGPRKPQHF. The DNA of the CDR3 is TGTGCCAGCAGTGACACAGGTCCACGGAAGCCCCAGCATTTT. This chain links TRBV6-1 with TRBJ1-5; D may be TRBD1 (5 bases). V lost 3 bases to trimming and J lost 8 bases, with 14 bases between them. Germline values: CDR1 MNHNS, CDR2 SASEGT. The CDR3 covers 14 residues.

The CDR3 DNA reads TGTGCCAGCAGTAGGGACAGTAACTATGGCTACACCTTC. Protein product: CASSRDSNYGYTF. The chain couples TRBV6-5 to TRBJ1-2; 7 bases align to TRBD1. Germline V gene data show CDR1 as MNHEY and CDR2 as SVGAGI. Unmatched junction bases numbered 1, after V lost 5 bases and J lost 1 base. The CDR3 runs to 13 residues.

The genes are TRBV9 and TRBJ2-1; D may correspond to TRBD1 or TRBD2 (5 bases each). Germline CDR1 SGDLS, CDR2 YYNGEE. The CDR3 has 15 amino acids. V was cut by 1 base and J by 5 bases, with 13 bases left in between. The DNA of the CDR3 is TGTGCCAGCAGCGTAAGTGGGGACCGCCACAATGAGCAGTTCTTC. Protein: CASSVSGDRHNEQFF.

The J gene is TRBJ1-2, the V gene TRBV5-8; D may be TRBD1 (5 bases). CDR3 length: 14 residues. Trimming cost V 7 bases and J 4 bases, with 17 bases left between them. Germline V lookup: CDR1 SGHTS, CDR2 YDEGEE. CDR3 region: CASRSRGTFYGYTF. In DNA, the CDR3 is TGTGCCAGCCGATCACGGGGGACCTTCTATGGCTACACCTTC.

This clone was found a few times. The chain employs TRBV2 and TRBJ2-1; 10 bases are shared with TRBD1. Germline V gene lookup returns CDR1 SNHLY and CDR2 FYNNEI. V lost 4 bases to trimming and J lost 8 bases; unmatched junction nucleotides: 8. This CDR3 spans 15 amino acids. CDR3 DNA: TGTGCCAGCAGTGCCCGGGACAGGGGAGTCGATGAGCAGTTCTTC. Its protein is CASSARDRGVDEQFF.

The rearrangement links TRBV7-2 to TRBJ1-2, with D uncertain. The germline V gene has CDR1 SGHTA and CDR2 FQGNSA. This CDR3 comprises 13 residues. Trimming cost V 1 base and J 7 bases, with 10 bases left between them. Here the CDR3 reads CASSLVPEGGYTF. DNA of the CDR3: TGTGCCAGCAGCTTAGTCCCGGAGGGTGGCTACACCTTC.

The chain employs TRBV5-1 and TRBJ2-5; the D gene is possibly TRBD2 (6 bases). Germline assignment: CDR1 SGHRS and CDR2 YFSETQ. V was pared by 0 bases and J by 5 bases, with 14 bases between. The CDR3 length is 15 residues. CDR3 nucleotide sequence: TGCGCCAGCAGCTTGGTTGCGGGATTTGGGGAGACCCAGTACTTC. Its protein product is CASSLVAGFGETQYF.

The rearrangement uses TRBV5-1 and TRBJ1-5; 7 nucleotides agree with TRBD1. The germline gives CDR1 SGHRS, CDR2 YFSETQ. V shed 2 bases and J 2 bases; nucleotides not matched to a gene: 4. The CDR3 totals 15 residues. The CDR3 nucleotides read TGCGCCAGCAGCTTCACAGGGGCACGCAATCAGCCCCAGCATTTT. Translating it yields CASSFTGARNQPQHF. The whole variable domain, remainder taken from reference TRBV5-1 and TRBJ1-5, is KAGVTQTPRYLIKTRGQQVTLSCSPISGHRSVSWYQQTPGQGLQFLFEYFSETQRNKGNFPGRFSGRQFSNSRSEMNVSTLELGDSALYLCASSFTGARNQPQHFGDGTRLSIL.

This clone has more than one count but fewer than ten. The chain joins TRBV29-1 to TRBJ1-2; possibly TRBD1 for D (5 bases). CDR3 length: 16 residues. Germline assignment: CDR1 SQVTM and CDR2 ANQGSEA. Trimming cost V 0 bases and J 2 bases, with 16 bases left between them. CDR3 nucleotide sequence: TGCAGCGTTGAAGATGAGCGGCAGGGTACGAACTATGGCTACACCTTC. Protein product: CSVEDERQGTNYGYTF.

In its sample, this clone was seen once. This chain uses TRBV11-2 with TRBJ2-3, with 9 bases aligning to TRBD2. With 5 bases clipped from V and 4 bases from J, the junction kept 10 bases outside the gene matches. The CDR3 loop spans 16 amino acids. Germline assignment: CDR1 SGHAT and CDR2 FQNNGV. The CDR3 sequence: CASSLRWSGGSDTQYF. The CDR3 DNA reads TGTGCCAGCAGCCTCCGTTGGAGCGGGGGGTCAGATACGCAGTATTTT.

The V gene is TRBV9, the J gene TRBJ2-5; the D gene is possibly TRBD1 (6 bases). CDR1 and CDR2 (germline): SGDLS, YYNGEE. CDR3 size: 15 residues. Trimming removed 4 bases from V and 5 bases from J, with 18 bases in between. As DNA, the CDR3 is TGTGCCAGCAGCCCCCGGACAGCCAACGCGGAGACCCAGTACTTC. Translated, it gives CASSPRTANAETQYF.